This T cell receptor beta chain comes out of a study of T-cell memory formation after mild COVID-19. Study at large: TCR clusters were mostly confined to one donor each. The study, taken as a whole, reports: Clones contracting over day 15 to 85 were CD4/CD8 balanced, with later expanders leaning CD4+. Pre-infection memory harbored some responding clones, suggesting cross-reactive memory joined.

V lost 2 bases and J lost 4, with 14 bases in between. CDR1 and CDR2 from the germline V gene are LGHDT and YNNKEL (reference sequence). The CDR3 has 15 amino acids. Details on this clonotype: The target antigen is unknown.

It was 5'RACE with constant-segment primers that produced the TCR alpha and TCR beta cDNA libraries, which carried sample barcodes and UMIs. TCRdb re-called the 5' RACE reads through MiXCR, storing one row per CDR3 protein. The sample shows about 430,000 distinct CDR3 sequences, 18% of them seen only once. The clonotype originates from a man aged 18 to 30 who had mild COVID-19 (a few samples of this study predate the infection). Cell type and time point are not known. The sequencing sample was made of PBMCs or a T cell subset sorted from them (not recorded which). The genes are TRBV3-1 and TRBJ1-2; possible D gene TRBD1, 5 bases. CDR3 residues: CASSQTIGASYGYTF. The CDR3 nucleotides read TGTGCCAGCAGCCAAACTATCGGGGCCTCCTATGGCTACACCTTC.